These T cell receptor beta chains were read from a single sample in a study of blood T cell repertoires in COVID-19. TCRdb keeps only in-frame clones here, not all; method: immunoSEQ multiplex PCR. In the table there are over 200,000 clones, over 80% of which are singletons. The specimen sequenced was peripheral blood. The receptors here all came from a human donor in a cohort sampled during active COVID-19. Each CDR3 is given with its conserved first and last residue. A D gene is named only where the DNA matches it firmly. Clone size appears in some rows only: once, few, many, or a class for an expanded clone.

J gene	V gene	clone size	D gene	CDR3 protein	CDR3 DNA
TRBJ2-5	TRBV11-2	.	.	CASSSTLTAAETQYF	TGTGCCAGCAGCTCGACCCTAACGGCGGCGGAGACCCAGTACTTC
TRBJ2-3	TRBV5-1	.	TRBD2	CASSLVLAASTDTQYF	TGCGCCAGCAGCTTGGTACTAGCGGCTAGCACAGATACGCAGTATTTT
TRBJ1-2	TRBV5-1	.	.	CASSLVRGSGYTF	TGCGCCAGCAGCTTGGTGCGGGGCAGCGGCTACACCTTC
TRBJ1-2	TRBV27	once	TRBD1	CASSLEGQGAYGYTF	TGTGCCAGCAGTTTAGAGGGACAGGGGGCCTATGGCTACACCTTC
TRBJ2-7	TRBV7-2	.	TRBD1	CASRSSGGRYEQYF	TGTGCCAGCAGAAGCTCAGGGGGCCGCTACGAGCAGTACTTC
TRBJ1-5	TRBV6-2/TRBV6-3	once	.	CASSTGPQPQHF	TGTGCCAGCAGCACAGGGCCCCAGCCCCAGCATTTT
TRBJ2-7	TRBV18	.	.	CASSPPGTWNYEQYF	TGTGCCAGCTCACCACCCGGGACATGGAACTACGAGCAGTACTTC
TRBJ2-2	TRBV7-2	.	.	CASSSAGANTGELFF	TGTGCCAGCAGCTCGGCAGGGGCGAACACCGGGGAGCTGTTTTTT
TRBJ2-7	TRBV7-8	.	TRBD2	CASSPSGRPSYEQYF	TGTGCCAGCAGCCCTAGCGGGAGGCCCTCCTACGAGCAGTACTTC
TRBJ1-2	TRBV5-6	once	TRBD1	CASSFSGGGYTF	TGTGCCAGCAGCTTTTCAGGGGGAGGCTACACCTTC
TRBJ2-7	TRBV30	once	.	CAWSVLNEQYF	TGTGCCTGGAGTGTACTCAACGAGCAGTACTTC
TRBJ2-7	TRBV4-2	.	TRBD1	CASSQGGTDYEQYF	TGTGCCAGCAGCCAAGGTGGGACAGACTACGAGCAGTACTTC
TRBJ2-7	TRBV9	.	TRBD1	CASSVRTGGGEQYF	TGTGCCAGCAGCGTAAGGACAGGGGGCGGCGAGCAGTACTTC
TRBJ2-2	TRBV21-1	.	.	CASKQRQGLWSGELFF	TGTGCCAGCAAGCAAAGGCAGGGTCTTTGGTCCGGGGAGCTGTTTTTT
TRBJ2-7	TRBV6-5	.	TRBD2	CASSYSSGRSYEQYF	TGTGCCAGCAGTTACTCGAGCGGGAGGTCCTACGAGCAGTACTTC
TRBJ2-7	TRBV6-2/TRBV6-3	.	.	CASSLQGQNEQYF	TGTGCCAGCAGCCTGCAAGGACAGAACGAGCAGTACTTC
TRBJ1-5	TRBV6-1	.	.	CASSEQVFGGNQPQHF	TGTGCCAGCAGTGAACAAGTGTTCGGGGGCAATCAGCCCCAGCATTTT
TRBJ1-6	TRBV27	.	.	CASRGSWGSPLHF	TGTGCCAGCCGGGGAAGTTGGGGTTCACCCCTCCACTTT
TRBJ2-3	TRBV2	.	.	CASLEGNTQYF	TGTGCCAGCCTGGAGGGGAATACGCAGTATTTT
TRBJ2-7	TRBV6-5	.	.	CASSYSMGGTYEQYF	TGTGCCAGCAGTTACTCGATGGGGGGTACCTACGAGCAGTACTTC
TRBJ1-6	TRBV28	.	TRBD1	CASSFSGTGYSPLHF	TGTGCCAGCAGTTTTTCCGGGACAGGGTATTCACCCCTCCACTTT
TRBJ2-3	TRBV6-5	.	TRBD1	CASSSHRQGGTDTQYF	TGTGCCAGCAGTTCCCACCGACAGGGCGGCACAGATACGCAGTATTTT
TRBJ1-5	TRBV19	once	.	CASSRSPTNQPQHF	TGTGCCAGTAGCCGATCTCCTACTAATCAGCCCCAGCATTTT
TRBJ1-1	TRBV25-1	.	TRBD1	CASSGPTGVFPEAFF	TGTGCCAGCAGTGGACCGACAGGGGTTTTCCCTGAAGCTTTCTTT
TRBJ2-7	TRBV4-3	.	TRBD2	CASSQAGGPGEQYF	TGCGCCAGCAGCCAAGCGGGAGGGCCAGGCGAGCAGTACTTC
TRBJ2-1	TRBV5-4	.	.	CASSLQGFRNEQFF	TGTGCCAGCAGCTTGCAGGGATTTCGAAATGAGCAGTTCTTC
TRBJ2-7	TRBV9	.	TRBD1	CASSVGLGTAYEQYF	TGTGCCAGCAGCGTAGGCCTCGGGACAGCCTACGAGCAGTACTTC
TRBJ1-5	TRBV27	.	.	CASSLLGSQPQHF	TGTGCCAGCAGTTTACTGGGTAGCCAGCCCCAGCATTTT
TRBJ1-1	TRBV11-1	.	TRBD1	CASTPGQENTEAFF	TGTGCCAGCACCCCAGGACAGGAGAACACTGAAGCTTTCTTT
TRBJ2-7	TRBV6-5	.	.	CASSLDTGSYEQYF	TGTGCCAGCAGTTTGGATACAGGGTCCTACGAGCAGTACTTC
TRBJ1-2	TRBV9	.	TRBD1	CASTLLIGQGDLSSGYTF	TGTGCCAGCACCCTTCTCATCGGGCAGGGGGATCTTTCGAGCGGCTACACCTTC
TRBJ1-1	TRBV7-9	once	.	CASSPRTAMNTEAFF	TGTGCCAGCAGCCCCCGGACAGCCATGAACACTGAAGCTTTCTTT
TRBJ1-2	TRBV4-1	few	TRBD1	CASSSPTGANYGYTF	TGCGCCAGCAGCTCCCCGACAGGGGCGAACTATGGCTACACCTTC